Detailed here is one TCR beta chain. Its antigen is still unknown. Samples came from axillary lymph nodes draining the breast cancer. The data originate from a study of breast tumors, draining lymph nodes, adjacent tissues. From the multiplex PCR reads, TCRdb called clonotypes with MiXCR, one entry per CDR3 protein. The repertoire holds 190,000 or so distinct CDR3 sequences, with about 32% as singletons. Study-level results: Data fit most tumor T cells coming from lymph node, expanding in tumor. Luminal-like breast cancer showed significantly greater tumor-nontumor repertoire similarity than basal-like breast cancer did. Compared with lymph nodes, tumors were less diverse; compared with nontumor tissue, more.

This TCR was sampled from a female donor with breast cancer. Some clones in this sample may be carry-over from other donors' samples. The source material was axillary lymph node tissue.

The CDR3 here is CSAQGQYNSPLHF. For the CDR3, the DNA is TGCAGTGCCCAGGGACAGTATAATTCACCCCTCCACTTT. The chain joins TRBV20-1 to TRBJ1-6, with TRBD1 matching over 7 bases. Germline lookup yields CDR1 DFQATT and CDR2 SNEGSKA (reference sequence). V gave up 6 bases and J gave up 4 bases; unmatched junction bases: 3. This CDR3 spans 13 amino acids.